Listed below are T cell receptor beta chains from one sample, sequenced in a study of blood T cell repertoires in COVID-19. TCRdb's table, derived via immunoSEQ multiplex PCR, lists solely in-frame clones and lacks some. The sample comprises roughly 150,000 clones, around four fifths of which are singletons, and approximately 8.4% rests with the top ten. The sequenced material came from PBMCs or T cells enriched from blood (not recorded which). Source of these receptors: a woman aged 45-60 years who had recovered from COVID-19. Each CDR3 is given with its conserved first and last residue. Each record gives: J gene, V gene, D gene, clone size, CDR3 protein, CDR3 DNA. The D gene is left open where the match is weak. For some rows the clone size is stated as once, few or many, or as a class when expanded; others skip it.

j_call: TRBJ2-1; v_call: TRBV7-2; d_call: TRBD2; clone_size: -; cdr3_aa: CASSRTSGGNNEQFF; cdr3_nt: TGTGCCAGCAGCCGGACTAGCGGGGGAAACAATGAGCAGTTCTTC
j_call: TRBJ1-5; v_call: TRBV28; d_call: TRBD1; clone_size: -; cdr3_aa: CASFTGTDSNQPQHF; cdr3_nt: TGTGCCAGCTTTACCGGGACAGATAGCAATCAGCCCCAGCATTTT
j_call: TRBJ2-7; v_call: TRBV5-6; d_call: TRBD2; clone_size: -; cdr3_aa: CASSRPSGYEQYF; cdr3_nt: TGTGCCAGCAGCCGGCCTAGCGGGTACGAGCAGTACTTC
j_call: TRBJ1-2; v_call: TRBV6-1; d_call: -; clone_size: -; cdr3_aa: CASSDDKQGDGYTF; cdr3_nt: TGTGCCAGCAGTGACGATAAACAGGGTGATGGCTACACCTTC
j_call: TRBJ1-3; v_call: TRBV19; d_call: -; clone_size: once; cdr3_aa: CASREGSGNTIYF; cdr3_nt: TGTGCCAGTAGGGAGGGCTCTGGAAACACCATATATTTT
j_call: TRBJ2-7; v_call: TRBV27; d_call: -; clone_size: -; cdr3_aa: CASSFGVYGGEQYF; cdr3_nt: TGTGCCAGCAGTTTTGGCGTATACGGAGGCGAGCAGTACTTC
j_call: TRBJ2-4; v_call: TRBV6-4; d_call: -; clone_size: -; cdr3_aa: CASRTVHIQYF; cdr3_nt: TGTGCCAGCAGGACAGTTCACATTCAGTACTTC
j_call: TRBJ1-2; v_call: TRBV10-3; d_call: TRBD1; clone_size: -; cdr3_aa: CAISPGQGRGYTF; cdr3_nt: TGTGCCATCAGCCCCGGACAGGGGAGAGGCTACACCTTC
j_call: TRBJ2-2; v_call: TRBV19; d_call: -; clone_size: few; cdr3_aa: CATTKPTNTGELFF; cdr3_nt: TGTGCCACCACAAAACCCACGAACACCGGGGAGCTGTTTTTT
j_call: TRBJ1-1; v_call: TRBV5-4; d_call: TRBD1; clone_size: -; cdr3_aa: CASSSARDRTPNEAFF; cdr3_nt: TGTGCCAGCAGCTCCGCGCGGGACAGGACCCCTAATGAAGCTTTCTTT
j_call: TRBJ1-2; v_call: TRBV6-5; d_call: -; clone_size: -; cdr3_aa: CASSPPGRGGYTF; cdr3_nt: TGTGCCAGCAGTCCCCCGGGGAGGGGTGGCTACACCTTC
j_call: TRBJ1-4; v_call: TRBV11-2; d_call: -; clone_size: -; cdr3_aa: CASSLGGGTNEKLFF; cdr3_nt: TGTGCCAGCAGCCTGGGGGGGGGTACTAATGAAAAACTGTTTTTT
j_call: TRBJ2-5; v_call: TRBV6-5; d_call: TRBD1; clone_size: -; cdr3_aa: CASRDGTGMWETQYF; cdr3_nt: TGTGCCAGCAGGGACGGGACAGGGATGTGGGAGACCCAGTACTTC
j_call: TRBJ1-2; v_call: TRBV6-5; d_call: -; clone_size: -; cdr3_aa: CASSYSNTDGYTF; cdr3_nt: TGTGCCAGCAGTTACTCGAATACGGATGGCTACACCTTC
j_call: TRBJ1-6; v_call: TRBV6-5; d_call: TRBD1; clone_size: few; cdr3_aa: CASSNPTGNNSPLHF; cdr3_nt: TGTGCCAGCAGTAACCCGACAGGGAATAATTCACCCCTCCACTTT
j_call: TRBJ2-1; v_call: TRBV5-1; d_call: -; clone_size: -; cdr3_aa: CASKPTGRVNEQFF; cdr3_nt: TGCGCCAGCAAGCCGACAGGCCGGGTCAATGAGCAGTTCTTC
j_call: TRBJ2-5; v_call: TRBV3-1/TRBV3-2; d_call: TRBD2; clone_size: -; cdr3_aa: CASSPSGGTIHAGTQYF; cdr3_nt: TGTGCCAGCAGTCCTAGCGGGGGGACGATCCATGCGGGGACCCAGTACTTC
j_call: TRBJ2-1; v_call: TRBV7-3; d_call: TRBD2; clone_size: -; cdr3_aa: CASSPSGGGYNEQFF; cdr3_nt: TGTGCCAGCAGCCCCTCTGGGGGGGGCTACAATGAGCAGTTCTTC
j_call: TRBJ1-2; v_call: TRBV29-1; d_call: -; clone_size: -; cdr3_aa: CSVMRANYGYTF; cdr3_nt: TGCAGCGTTATGCGCGCTAACTATGGCTACACCTTC
j_call: TRBJ1-6; v_call: TRBV13; d_call: TRBD1; clone_size: -; cdr3_aa: CASSSRPTGVSPLHF; cdr3_nt: TGTGCCAGCAGCTCTCGTCCGACAGGGGTCTCACCCCTCCACTTT
j_call: TRBJ2-3; v_call: TRBV7-3; d_call: -; clone_size: once; cdr3_aa: CASSFSAGHSTDTQYF; cdr3_nt: TGTGCCAGCAGCTTTTCCGCAGGGCATAGCACAGATACGCAGTATTTT
j_call: TRBJ2-2; v_call: TRBV7-9; d_call: -; clone_size: -; cdr3_aa: CASSFSAGELFF; cdr3_nt: TGTGCCAGCAGCTTTTCAGCCGGGGAGCTGTTTTTT